This TCR beta chain derives from a study of CD8+CD57+ T cells in acquired aplastic anemia. This CDR3 comprises 11 residues. Trimming pared 7 bases from V and 5 bases from J, leaving 6 bases between. From germline, CDR1 is WSHSY and CDR2 SAAADI. The patients chosen for sequencing had shown expansion of CD8+CD57+ cells (detected by flow cytometry). With regard to this clonotype: The antigen is unknown.

TCR beta VDJ and CDR3 profiling used genomic DNA as template. A single record per CDR3 protein comes from TCRdb applying MiXCR to the reads. The table shows under 350,000 distinct CDR3 sequences, with roughly 61% occurring only once. Whole-study results and caveats: The same twenty-nine CD8+ CDR3 sequences occurred in patients and in controls.

The sequencing sample was made of sorted CD4+, CD8+, or CD8+CD57+ T cells (not recorded which) from PBMCs. This receptor was obtained from a human donor with aplastic anemia. The genes are TRBV10-2 and TRBJ2-1; no firm D call. CDR3 in DNA: TGCGCCAGCATCAATCACAATGAGCAGTTCTTC. Protein: CASINHNEQFF.